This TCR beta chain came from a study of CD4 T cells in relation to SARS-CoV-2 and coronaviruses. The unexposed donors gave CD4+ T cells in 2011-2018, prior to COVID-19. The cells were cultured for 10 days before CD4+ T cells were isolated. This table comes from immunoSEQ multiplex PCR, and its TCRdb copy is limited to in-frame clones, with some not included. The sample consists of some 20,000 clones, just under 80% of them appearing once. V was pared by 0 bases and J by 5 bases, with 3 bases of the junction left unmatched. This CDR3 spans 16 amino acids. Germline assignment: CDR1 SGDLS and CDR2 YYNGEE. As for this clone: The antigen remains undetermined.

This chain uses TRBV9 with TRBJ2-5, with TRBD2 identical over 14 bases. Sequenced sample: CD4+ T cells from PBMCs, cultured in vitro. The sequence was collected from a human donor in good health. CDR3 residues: CASSVGLAGGPETQYF. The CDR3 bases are TGTGCCAGCAGCGTAGGACTAGCGGGAGGGCCGGAGACCCAGTACTTC.